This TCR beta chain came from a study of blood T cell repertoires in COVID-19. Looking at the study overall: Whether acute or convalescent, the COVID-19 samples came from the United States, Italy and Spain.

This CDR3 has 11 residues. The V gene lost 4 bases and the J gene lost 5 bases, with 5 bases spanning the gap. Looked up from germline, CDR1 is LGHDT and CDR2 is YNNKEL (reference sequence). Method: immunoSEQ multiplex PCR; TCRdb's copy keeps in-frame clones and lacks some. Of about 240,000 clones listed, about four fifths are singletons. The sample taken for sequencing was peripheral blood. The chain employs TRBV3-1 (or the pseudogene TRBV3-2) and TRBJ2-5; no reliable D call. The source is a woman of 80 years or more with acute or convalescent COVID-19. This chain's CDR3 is CASSLGETQYF. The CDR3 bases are TGTGCCAGCAGCCTCGGGGAGACCCAGTACTTC.